A selection of T cell receptor beta chains follows, all from one sample in a study of graft-versus-host responses after intestinal transplantation. TCRdb's copy holds only in-frame clones and misses some; the assay was immunoSEQ multiplex PCR. The sample consists of about 47,000 clones, approximately 95% of them appearing once. Their antigen targets remain unknown. The input for sequencing was unstimulated CD8+ T cells sorted from spleen or lymph node cells, taken before transplant. The receptors shown here come from a human donor who was the organ donor for an intestinal transplant. Each CDR3 is given with its conserved first and last residue. Fields, in order: clone size, D gene, V gene, CDR3 length, J gene, CDR3 DNA, CDR3 protein. The D gene is left open where the match is weak. Only part of the rows carry a size: once, few, many, or a class if the clone is expanded.

clone size: -; D gene: -; V gene: TRBV7-2; CDR3 length: 14; J gene: TRBJ1-1; CDR3 DNA: TGTGCCAGCAGCCCGCCGCTGGGGAACACTGAAGCTTTCTTT; CDR3 protein: CASSPPLGNTEAFF
clone size: -; D gene: -; V gene: TRBV4-2; CDR3 length: 13; J gene: TRBJ1-5; CDR3 DNA: TGTGCCAGCAGCCAAGAGGGGTCCATACCCCAGCATTTT; CDR3 protein: CASSQEGSIPQHF
clone size: -; D gene: -; V gene: TRBV18; CDR3 length: 14; J gene: TRBJ1-4; CDR3 DNA: TGTGCCAGCTCACCCGGTGGGACTGGTGAAAAACTGTTTTTT; CDR3 protein: CASSPGGTGEKLFF
clone size: once; D gene: TRBD1; V gene: TRBV4-1; CDR3 length: 15; J gene: TRBJ1-2; CDR3 DNA: TGCGCCAGCAGCCAAGATACAGGGGGCTGGTATGGCTACACCTTC; CDR3 protein: CASSQDTGGWYGYTF
clone size: -; D gene: TRBD2; V gene: TRBV5-6; CDR3 length: 15; J gene: TRBJ2-1; CDR3 DNA: TGTGCCAGCAGCTTTGTCCTAGCGGGGTACAATGAGCAGTTCTTC; CDR3 protein: CASSFVLAGYNEQFF
clone size: -; D gene: -; V gene: TRBV5-8; CDR3 length: 14; J gene: TRBJ1-3; CDR3 DNA: TGTGCCAGCAGCCACAGGGTCTCTGGAAACACCATATATTTT; CDR3 protein: CASSHRVSGNTIYF
clone size: -; D gene: TRBD1; V gene: TRBV6-6; CDR3 length: 14; J gene: TRBJ2-7; CDR3 DNA: TGTGCCAGCAGTCCCGACAGGGACTCCTACGAGCAGTACTTC; CDR3 protein: CASSPDRDSYEQYF
clone size: few; D gene: -; V gene: TRBV19; CDR3 length: 15; J gene: TRBJ1-6; CDR3 DNA: TGTGCCAGTAGTATCCTCCCCAGCCTTAATTCACCCCTCCACTTT; CDR3 protein: CASSILPSLNSPLHF
clone size: -; D gene: -; V gene: TRBV4-1; CDR3 length: 15; J gene: TRBJ1-2; CDR3 DNA: TGCGCCAGCAGCCAACGGCAGGACTCGAACTATGGCTACACCTTC; CDR3 protein: CASSQRQDSNYGYTF
clone size: -; D gene: -; V gene: TRBV19; CDR3 length: 15; J gene: TRBJ2-1; CDR3 DNA: TGTGCCAGTAGAGCCCTGGGGACTGCCTACAATGAGCAGTTCTTC; CDR3 protein: CASRALGTAYNEQFF
clone size: -; D gene: TRBD2; V gene: TRBV7-9; CDR3 length: 17; J gene: TRBJ2-1; CDR3 DNA: TGTGCCAGCAGCCCGCCCGGACTAGCGAGTTCCTACAATGAGCAGTTCTTC; CDR3 protein: CASSPPGLASSYNEQFF
clone size: -; D gene: -; V gene: TRBV28; CDR3 length: 15; J gene: TRBJ1-5; CDR3 DNA: TGTGCCAGCATTGGCCTTCCCGGGAGCAATCAGCCCCAGCATTTT; CDR3 protein: CASIGLPGSNQPQHF
clone size: -; D gene: TRBD1; V gene: TRBV14; CDR3 length: 17; J gene: TRBJ2-7; CDR3 DNA: TGTGCCAGCAGCCAAGATGGTCTTTTGTGGGGACAGCTCGAGCAGTACTTC; CDR3 protein: CASSQDGLLWGQLEQYF
clone size: -; D gene: TRBD1; V gene: TRBV6-4; CDR3 length: 15; J gene: TRBJ1-4; CDR3 DNA: TGTGCCAGCAGTCCACAGGGGGCGTCTAATGAAAAACTGTTTTTT; CDR3 protein: CASSPQGASNEKLFF
clone size: -; D gene: -; V gene: TRBV7-9; CDR3 length: 11; J gene: TRBJ1-4; CDR3 DNA: TGTGCCAGCAGCTTGCACGAAAAACTGTTTTTT; CDR3 protein: CASSLHEKLFF
clone size: -; D gene: TRBD1; V gene: TRBV19; CDR3 length: 12; J gene: TRBJ1-1; CDR3 DNA: TGTGCCAGTAACAGGGGCGGCACTGAAGCTTTCTTT; CDR3 protein: CASNRGGTEAFF
clone size: -; D gene: -; V gene: TRBV28; CDR3 length: 16; J gene: TRBJ2-7; CDR3 DNA: TGTGCCAGCAGTCTTAGACAGGCCGCCGGTTCCTACGAGCAGTACTTC; CDR3 protein: CASSLRQAAGSYEQYF
clone size: -; D gene: -; V gene: TRBV11-1; CDR3 length: 16; J gene: TRBJ2-7; CDR3 DNA: TGTGCCAGCAGCCCCATGGCGGCGGGGCCGGCATACGAGCAGTACTTC; CDR3 protein: CASSPMAAGPAYEQYF